This TCR beta chain appears in the sequencing data of a study of post-analysis software for immune sequencing data. Tagging with unique molecular identifiers was a feature of the TCR beta cDNA libraries. Input of roughly 0.85 to 11 million T cells yielded hundreds of thousands of cDNA molecules. Each CDR3 protein gets one entry after TCRdb re-called the PCR reads with MiXCR. The sample consists of roughly 700,000 distinct CDR3 sequences, about 32% of them appearing once. This CDR3 contains 18 residues. After removal of 4 bases from V and 0 bases from J, the junction contained 4 bases not matched to a gene. The germline V gene has CDR1 SGHTA and CDR2 FQGNSA. Whole-study findings and limits: A few TRBV segments occurring more often in patients than controls included TRBV5-6, TRBV5-1 and TRBV20-1.

This clonotype was found a few times. Antigen specificity is unknown. V and J are TRBV7-2 and TRBJ2-4, with 15 bases lining up with TRBD2. The receptor comes from a girl under 18 with multiple sclerosis. The specimen sequenced was blood. CDR3 in DNA: TGTGCCAGCAGCTACGGACTAGCGGGGGGGCCAGCCAAAAACATTCAGTACTTC. Amino acids: CASSYGLAGGPAKNIQYF.